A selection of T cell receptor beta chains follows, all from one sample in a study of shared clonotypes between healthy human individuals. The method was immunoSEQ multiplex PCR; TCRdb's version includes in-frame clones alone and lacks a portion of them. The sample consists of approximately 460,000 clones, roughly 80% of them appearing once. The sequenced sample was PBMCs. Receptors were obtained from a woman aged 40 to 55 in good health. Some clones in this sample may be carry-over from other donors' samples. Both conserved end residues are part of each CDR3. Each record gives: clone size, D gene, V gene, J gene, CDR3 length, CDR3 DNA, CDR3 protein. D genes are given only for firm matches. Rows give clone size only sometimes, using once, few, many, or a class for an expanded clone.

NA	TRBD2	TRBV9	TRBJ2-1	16	TGTGCCAGCAGCGTAGAAATAGCGGGAGTATCGGGGCAGCAGTTCTTC	CASSVEIAGVSGQQFF
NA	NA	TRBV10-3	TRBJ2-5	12	TGTGCCATCAGTGCCTCCCAAGAGACCCAGTACTTC	CAISASQETQYF
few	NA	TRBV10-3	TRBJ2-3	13	TGTGCCATTTCGCAGGGACCCCGGGATACGCAGTATTTT	CAISQGPRDTQYF
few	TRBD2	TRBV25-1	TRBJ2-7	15	TGTGCCAGCAGTGATAGCCAGGGAGGGGCACTCGAGCAGTACTTC	CASSDSQGGALEQYF
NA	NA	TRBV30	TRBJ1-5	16	TGTGCCTGGAGTGCGGTCGACCGGGCGGTAGGTCAGCCCCAGCATTTT	CAWSAVDRAVGQPQHF
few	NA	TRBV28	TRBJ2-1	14	TGTGCCAGCAGTCCCCCAAGGAAAGGCAATGAGCAGTTCTTC	CASSPPRKGNEQFF
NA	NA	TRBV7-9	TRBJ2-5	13	TGTGCCAGCAGCGAGGGAAGTTCCCGGGACACCCACTTC	CASSEGSSRDTHF
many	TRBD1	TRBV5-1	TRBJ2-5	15	TGCGCCAGCAGCCCCCAACAGGGGTCTCTGGAGACCCAGTACTTC	CASSPQQGSLETQYF
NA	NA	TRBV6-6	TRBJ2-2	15	TGTGCCAGCACCCCGGGGGACACTCACACCGGGGAGCTGTTTTTT	CASTPGDTHTGELFF
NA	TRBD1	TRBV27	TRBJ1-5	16	TGTGCCAGCAGTGTGACAGGGGGCTTGTCGAATCAGCCCCAGCATTTT	CASSVTGGLSNQPQHF
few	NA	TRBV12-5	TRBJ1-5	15	TGTGCTAGTAACCCTCGGGGCGGGGGCAATCAGCCCCAGCATTTT	CASNPRGGGNQPQHF
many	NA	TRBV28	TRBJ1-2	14	TGTGCCAGCAGTTTTTATGGGGGGCTTGACGGCTACACCTTC	CASSFYGGLDGYTF
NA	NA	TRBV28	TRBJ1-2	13	TGTGCCAGCAGTTTAAGTGTTAACTATGGCTACACCTTC	CASSLSVNYGYTF
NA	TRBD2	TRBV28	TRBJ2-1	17	TGTGCCAGCAGTCCCCGCGAGGCGGGAGGTTCCGGCAATGAGCAGTTCTTC	CASSPREAGGSGNEQFF
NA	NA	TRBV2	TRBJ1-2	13	TGTGCCAGCGGCCTGGAGGGACCCTATGGCTACACCTTC	CASGLEGPYGYTF
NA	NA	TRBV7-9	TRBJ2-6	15	TGTGCCAGCAGCTCGGGCCGCTCTGGGGCCAACGTCCTGACTTTC	CASSSGRSGANVLTF
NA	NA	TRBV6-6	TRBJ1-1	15	TGTGCCAGCAGTTCAATGGGGTCCTTGAACACTGAAGCTTTCTTT	CASSSMGSLNTEAFF
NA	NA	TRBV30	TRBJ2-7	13	TGTGCCTGGAGTGTAGGAAGACTCTACGAGCAGTACTTC	CAWSVGRLYEQYF
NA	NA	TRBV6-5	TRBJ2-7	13	TGTGCCAGCAGGAAAGACTACTCCTACGAGCAGTACTTC	CASRKDYSYEQYF
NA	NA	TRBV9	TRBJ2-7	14	TGTGCCAGCAGCGTAGGGCCGACTGCCTACGAGCAGTACTTC	CASSVGPTAYEQYF
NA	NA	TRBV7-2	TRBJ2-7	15	TGTGCCAGCAGCTTAGGTCGACCGAGCTCCTACGAGCAGTACTTC	CASSLGRPSSYEQYF
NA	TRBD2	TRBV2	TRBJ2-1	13	TGTGCCAGCAAGGGGACTAGCGGCAATGAGCAGTTCTTC	CASKGTSGNEQFF
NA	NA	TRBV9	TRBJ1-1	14	TGTGCCAGCAGCGTAGATGGTAGAAGCACTGAAGCTTTCTTT	CASSVDGRSTEAFF
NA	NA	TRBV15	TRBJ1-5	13	TGTGCCACCAGTGAAAGGAGCAATCAGCCCCAGCATTTT	CATSERSNQPQHF
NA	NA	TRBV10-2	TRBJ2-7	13	TGCGCCAGCACGGGGTCTGCTCCCTACGAGCAGTACTTC	CASTGSAPYEQYF
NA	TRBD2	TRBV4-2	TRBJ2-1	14	TGTGCCAGCAGCCAGGGACTAGTGAGAGGTGAGCAGTTCTTC	CASSQGLVRGEQFF
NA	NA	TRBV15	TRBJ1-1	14	TGTGCCACCAGCAGAGGCAGGGCGAACACTGAAGCTTTCTTT	CATSRGRANTEAFF
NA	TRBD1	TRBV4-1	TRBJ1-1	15	TGCGCCAGCAGCCTTACAGGGGGACGAAGGACTGAAGCTTTCTTT	CASSLTGGRRTEAFF
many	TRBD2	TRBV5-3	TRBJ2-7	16	TGTGCCAGAAGCTTGACTAGCGGGAGGGCTTCCTACGAGCAGTACTTC	CARSLTSGRASYEQYF
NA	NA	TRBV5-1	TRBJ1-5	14	TGCGCCAGCAGCTTGACCGGACGTAATCAGCCCCAGCATTTT	CASSLTGRNQPQHF
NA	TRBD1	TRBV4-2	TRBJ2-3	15	TGTGCCAGCAGCGGCGGACAGGGGAGCACAGATACGCAGTATTTT	CASSGGQGSTDTQYF
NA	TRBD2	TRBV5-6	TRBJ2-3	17	TGTGCCAGCAGCTTGAAGGCCAGCGGGAGGGCGGGAGATACGCAGTATTTT	CASSLKASGRAGDTQYF
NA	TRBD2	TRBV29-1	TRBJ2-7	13	TGCAGCGTCGCGGGACTAGCGAACTACGAGCAGTACTTC	CSVAGLANYEQYF
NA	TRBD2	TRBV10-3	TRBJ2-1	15	TGTGCCATCAGCCGAATAGCGGGAGGGGGCAATGAGCAGTTCTTC	CAISRIAGGGNEQFF
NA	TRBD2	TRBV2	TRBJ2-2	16	TGTGCCAGCGGCGGCCCAGCGGGAGGGAGCACCGGGGAGCTGTTTTTT	CASGGPAGGSTGELFF
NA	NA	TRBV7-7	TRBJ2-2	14	TGTGCCAGCAGCTTCTCGGCGAACACCGGGGAGCTGTTTTTT	CASSFSANTGELFF